These 30 T cell receptor beta chains came from one sample sequenced in a study of blood T cell repertoires in COVID-19. The table came from immunoSEQ multiplex PCR; TCRdb's copy has only in-frame clones and leaves some out. Among about 36,000 clones listed, about three quarters were seen once. Sequencing was carried out using peripheral blood. All receptors come from a man between 65 and 80 years old with COVID-19, enrolled during active disease.

The chain recombines TRBV27 with TRBJ2-7; possible D gene TRBD2, 5 bases. The CDR3 runs to 13 residues. Germline V gene sequence: CDR1 MNHEY, CDR2 SMNVEV (reference sequence). The V end was cut by 5 bases, the J end by 4 bases, with 12 bases between. CDR3 region: CASSTMGAYEQYF. Here the CDR3 DNA reads TGTGCCAGCAGTACCATGGGAGCATACGAGCAGTACTTC.

The V gene is TRBV7-9, the J gene TRBJ1-5, with D tentatively TRBD1 (6 bases). This CDR3 region has 15 residues. V lost 3 bases, J lost 2 bases, and 11 bases lay in between. CDR1 is SEHNR and CDR2 is FQNEAQ in the germline V gene (reference sequence). CDR3 sequence: CASSFSGQRNQPQHF. CDR3 bases: TGTGCCAGCAGCTTTTCGGGACAACGCAATCAGCCCCAGCATTTT.

The V and J genes are TRBV18 and TRBJ1-6; D is possibly TRBD1 (6 bases). Germline V gene data show CDR1 as KGHSH and CDR2 as LQKENI. V dropped 4 bases and J dropped 9 bases, with 10 bases sitting between them. This CDR3 has 13 amino acids. The CDR3 DNA reads as TGTGCCAGCTCACGGACAGAGGGTTCACCCCTCCACTTT. Protein: CASSRTEGSPLHF.

The CDR3 DNA reads TGTGCCAGCAGTGAGGGACTAGGGCCCCCCACAGATACGCAGTATTTT. Its translation: CASSEGLGPPTDTQYF. V gene TRBV2 combines with J gene TRBJ2-3; 8 bases line up with TRBD2. The CDR3 is 16 amino acids. After removal of 3 bases from V and 2 bases from J, the junction contained 7 bases not matched to a gene. Germline V lookup: CDR1 SNHLY, CDR2 FYNNEI.

V and J are TRBV2 and TRBJ1-1; D is uncertain. Germline lookup yields CDR1 SNHLY and CDR2 FYNNEI. The CDR3 is 13 residues long. Trimming took 6 bases from V and 4 from J, leaving 12 bases between them. CDR3 coding DNA: TGTGCCAGCAGGTTGAGGTTGGGCACTGAAGCTTTCTTT. Translation gives CASRLRLGTEAFF.

V and J are TRBV19 and TRBJ1-5; no reliable D call. The CDR3 totals 12 residues. The germline V and J ends were trimmed by 4 bases and 7 bases, with 8 bases remaining between them. Germline V gene lookup returns CDR1 LNHDA and CDR2 SQIVND (reference sequence). DNA of the CDR3: TGTGCCAGTAGTACTCTACAGCAGCCCCAGCATTTT. As protein: CASSTLQQPQHF.

The rearrangement links TRBV5-8 to TRBJ1-2, with D unresolved. Germline assignment: CDR1 SGHTS and CDR2 YDEGEE. The length of the CDR3 is 13 residues. V lost 4 bases to trimming and J lost 4 bases, with 11 bases between them. CDR3 sequence (DNA): TGTGCCAGCAGCCCCCACCGGAGCTATGGCTACACCTTC. Translation: CASSPHRSYGYTF. The variable domain in full, with the rest retrieved from reference TRBV5-8 and TRBJ1-2, is EAGVTQSPTHLIKTRGQQATLRCSPISGHTSVYWYQQALGLGLQFLLWYDEGEERNRGNFPPRFSGRQFPNYSSELNVNALELEDSALYLCASSPHRSYGYTFGSGTRLTVV.

This clone appeared a single time. The rearrangement links TRBV7-9 to TRBJ1-6; D remains ambiguous. This CDR3 spans 15 amino acids. Germline-derived CDR1 and CDR2 are SEHNR and FQNEAQ (reference sequence). V gave up 5 bases and J gave up 9 bases, with 17 bases separating them. The DNA of the CDR3 is TGTGCCAGCAGCCAGGACCCGGGGAGACGTTCACCCCTCCACTTT. Residues: CASSQDPGRRSPLHF.

In DNA form, the CDR3 reads TGTGCCAGCAGCTTACCCTTCTACGAGCAGTACTTC. Translating it yields CASSLPFYEQYF. V is TRBV7-9 and J is TRBJ2-7; D remains ambiguous. Trimming left V 2 bases short and J 3 bases short, with 5 bases between. The CDR3 is made up of 12 amino acids. From germline, CDR1 is SEHNR and CDR2 FQNEAQ (reference sequence).

The V call is TRBV10-3, the J call TRBJ2-5; TRBD2 matches 7 bases. V lost 6 bases, J lost 1 base, and 2 bases stayed unmatched. The CDR3 runs to 13 residues. Germline V CDR1 and CDR2: ENHRY, SYGVKD. The CDR3 spells CAIRGLGQETQYF. Written as DNA, the CDR3 is TGTGCCATCAGAGGACTAGGCCAAGAGACCCAGTACTTC.

This sequence joins TRBV5-1 and TRBJ1-3, with D unresolved. V lost 0 bases and J lost 0, with 7 bases in between. The CDR3 contains 15 residues. Per the germline V gene, CDR1 is SGHRS and CDR2 is YFSETQ. CDR3 loop: CASSLDRVSGNTIYF. CDR3 DNA sequence: TGCGCCAGCAGCTTGGACCGGGTCTCTGGAAACACCATATATTTT.

This sequence joins TRBV6-1 and TRBJ2-5; 13 bases are a match to TRBD2. Germline CDR1 reads MNHNS; CDR2 reads SASEGT. The CDR3 extends over 17 amino acids. The trim removed 4 bases at V and 4 bases at J, leaving 9 bases unmatched. The CDR3 loop is CASSGAFTSGRGETQYF. The CDR3, as DNA: TGTGCCAGCAGTGGGGCCTTTACTAGCGGGAGGGGAGAGACCCAGTACTTC.

This clone was observed once. V gene TRBV6-2 or TRBV6-3 combines with J gene TRBJ1-6; 8 nucleotides agree with TRBD1. Germline V lookup: CDR1 MNHEY, CDR2 SVGEGT. The J segment lost 6 bases and the V segment lost 5 bases, leaving 3 bases of the junction unmatched. The CDR3 runs to 14 residues. The CDR3 protein is CASSRGQGNSPLHF. CDR3 nucleotide sequence: TGTGCCAGCAGTCGAGGACAGGGTAATTCACCCCTCCACTTT.

The chain recombines TRBV28 with TRBJ1-3; D is uncertain. CDR1 MDHEN and CDR2 SYDVKM come from the germline V gene. CDR3 length: 13 amino acids. The germline V and J ends were trimmed by 6 bases and 0 bases, with 6 bases remaining between them. The CDR3 DNA reads as TGTGCCAGCAGCCCCCTCTCTGGAAACACCATATATTTT. The encoded protein is CASSPLSGNTIYF. The entire variable domain, with the rest obtained from reference TRBV28 and TRBJ1-3, is as follows: DVKVTQSSRYLVKRTGEKVFLECVQDMDHENMFWYRQDPGLGLRLIYFSYDVKMKEKGDIPEGYSVSREKKERFSLILESASTNQTSMYLCASSPLSGNTIYFGEGSWLTVV.

This clone was observed a few times. This chain joins TRBV6-5 and TRBJ2-7; 7 bases are shared with TRBD1. This CDR3 region has 16 residues. Trimming at V came to 1 base and at J to 1 base, leaving 7 bases not matched to a gene. The germline V gene has CDR1 MNHEY and CDR2 SVGAGI. Written as DNA, the CDR3 is TGTGCCAGCAGTTACTGGGGACAGCATACGTCCTACGAGCAGTACTTC. This sequence encodes CASSYWGQHTSYEQYF.

The V call is TRBV7-8, the J call TRBJ2-7; D remains ambiguous. The V end lost 3 bases, the J end lost 4 bases, and 4 bases lay between the germline ends. The CDR3 runs 11 residues. The V gene's germline CDR1 is SGHVS and CDR2 FQNEAQ. CDR3: CASSLRYEQYF. In DNA, the CDR3 is TGTGCCAGCAGCTTGAGATACGAGCAGTACTTC.

The chain uses TRBV11-2 and TRBJ2-2; D not resolved. Germline values: CDR1 SGHAT, CDR2 FQNNGV. CDR3 length: 14 amino acids. Trimming removed 3 bases at V and 11 bases at J, with 16 bases between. CDR3 sequence (DNA): TGTGCCAGCAGCTTGTTAGTGTCCGCACCCGAGCTGTTTTTT. Residues: CASSLLVSAPELFF.

This clone was seen more than once but under ten times. The chain uses TRBV7-8 and TRBJ1-1; maybe TRBD1 (5 bases). The CDR3 is 17 amino acids. V gave up 1 base and J gave up 5 bases, with 20 bases separating them. Germline V CDR1 and CDR2: SGHVS, FQNEAQ. The CDR3, as DNA: TGTGCCAGCAGCTTAGGCGGGGCAGGGATGGGTAAGACTGAAGCTTTCTTT. It encodes CASSLGGAGMGKTEAFF. Supplemented by reference TRBV7-8 and TRBJ1-1, the full variable domain reads GAGVSQSPRYKVAKRGQDVALRCDPISGHVSLFWYQQALGQGPEFLTYFQNEAQLDKSGLPSDRFFAERPEGSVSTLKIQRTQQEDSAVYLCASSLGGAGMGKTEAFFGQGTRLTVV.

The chain carries TRBV19 and TRBJ1-2, with D possibly matching TRBD1 (5 bases). The CDR3 length is 14 residues. Trimming removed 6 bases at V and 4 bases at J, with 15 bases between. Germline CDR1 LNHDA, CDR2 SQIVND (reference sequence). The CDR3 protein is CASSPWGGFYGYTF. CDR3 nucleotides: TGTGCCAGTAGCCCGTGGGGCGGCTTCTATGGCTACACCTTC. Combining the CDR3 with reference TRBV19 and TRBJ1-2 gives the whole variable domain DGGITQSPKYLFRKEGQNVTLSCEQNLNHDAMYWYRQDPGQGLRLIYYSQIVNDFQKGDIAEGYSVSREKKESFPLTVTSAQKNPTAFYLCASSPWGGFYGYTFGSGTRLTVV.

V usage is TRBV2 and J usage is TRBJ2-7; D not resolved. V shed 3 bases and J shed 0 bases, with 6 bases lying between them. The germline V gene encodes CDR1 SNHLY and CDR2 FYNNEI. CDR3 length: 13 residues. CDR3 in amino acids: CASSDRFSYEQYF. The DNA of the CDR3 is TGTGCCAGCAGTGACAGGTTCTCCTACGAGCAGTACTTC.

The chain recombines TRBV9 with TRBJ2-7; D call uncertain. Germline V gene data show CDR1 as SGDLS and CDR2 as YYNGEE. The CDR3 is 11 amino acids. V was shortened by 3 bases and J by 4 bases, with 5 bases between the two germline ends. As DNA, the CDR3 is TGTGCCAGCAGCGCTTCTTACGAGCAGTACTTC. Protein: CASSASYEQYF.

The CDR3 region has the DNA TGTGCCAGCAGCTTAGGGGACGGGACAGGGTTGCAGCCCCAGCATTTT. Its translation: CASSLGDGTGLQPQHF. V and J are TRBV11-2 and TRBJ1-5; 9 nucleotides match TRBD1. CDR3 length: 16 residues. V lost 1 base to trimming and J lost 7 bases; unmatched junction nucleotides: 8. Germline CDR1 is SGHAT and CDR2 is FQNNGV.

On this clone itself: A much larger clone lies a single base off, so this may be a read error. The chain links TRBV5-1 to TRBJ2-7, with 10 bases fitting TRBD1. The germline CDR1 and CDR2 sequences are SGHRS and YFSETQ. CDR3 size: 14 residues. J gave up 2 bases and V 4 bases, and 3 bases lay outside the gene matches. CDR3 sequence (DNA): TGCGCCAGCAGCACCGGGACAGGGGCCTACGAGCAGTACTTC. This codes for CASSTGTGAYEQYF.

This clone has only a few counts. The V call is TRBV2, the J call TRBJ1-6, with TRBD1 matching over 8 bases. Germline CDR1 SNHLY, CDR2 FYNNEI. The CDR3 spans 14 residues. V was clipped by 5 bases and J by 6 bases; unmatched bases: 3. The CDR3 protein is CASSSGQGNSPLHF. The CDR3 DNA reads TGTGCCAGCAGTTCTGGACAGGGTAATTCACCCCTCCACTTT.

This clone was detected only once. The chain employs TRBV4-1 and TRBJ1-3; tentatively, D is TRBD1 (5 bases). The CDR3 covers 16 residues. Germline V gene data show CDR1 as MGHRA and CDR2 as YSYEKL. Trimming cost V 0 bases and J 3 bases, with 12 bases left between them. The CDR3 DNA sequence: TGCGCCAGCAGCCAAGATGCGGCAGGGATTGGAAACACCATATATTTT. It translates to CASSQDAAGIGNTIYF.

The rearrangement links TRBV5-4 to TRBJ2-5; TRBD2 agrees at 9 bases. The CDR3 runs 15 residues. Germline V lookup: CDR1 SGHNT, CDR2 YYREEE (reference sequence). The V gene end was trimmed by 4 bases and the J gene end by 5 bases; junction bases not matched to a gene: 9. CDR3 nucleotides: TGTGCCAGCAGCCCGGTAGCGGGAGCTACGGAGACCCAGTACTTC. Amino acids: CASSPVAGATETQYF.

In this sample, this clone turned up once. The rearrangement uses TRBV16 and TRBJ1-2; D is possibly TRBD1 (5 bases). This CDR3 spans 13 amino acids. Germline CDR1 KGHSY, CDR2 FQNENV. Trimming removed 4 bases from V and 7 bases from J, with 13 bases in between. The CDR3 DNA follows: TGTGCCAGCAGCCTTACAACCCAGGGTGGCTACACCTTC. Translated, it gives CASSLTTQGGYTF.

This chain joins TRBV9 and TRBJ2-3; 8 bases match TRBD2. The CDR3 extends over 15 amino acids. J was trimmed by 4 bases and V by 3 bases; bases with no gene match: 7. Germline CDR1 and CDR2: SGDLS and YYNGEE. The CDR3 loop reads CASSGPGRGADTQYF. CDR3 in DNA: TGTGCCAGCAGCGGACCCGGGCGGGGGGCAGATACGCAGTATTTT.

The rearrangement joins TRBV28 to TRBJ2-3, with TRBD2 matching over 15 bases. Per the germline V gene, CDR1 is MDHEN and CDR2 is SYDVKM. The trim removed 6 bases at V and 11 bases at J, leaving 3 bases unmatched. This CDR3 has 13 amino acids. DNA for the CDR3: TGTGCCAGCAGGGGACTAGCGGGGGGCCGGCAGTATTTT. It translates to CASRGLAGGRQYF.

This sequence joins TRBV7-8 and TRBJ2-7; TRBD2 aligns across 13 bases. Per the germline V gene, CDR1 is SGHVS and CDR2 is FQNEAQ. This CDR3 region has 15 residues. V lost 5 bases and J lost 3; bases outside the gene matches: 4. CDR3 protein: CASSLRTSGSYEQYF. CDR3 sequence (DNA): TGTGCCAGCAGCCTAAGGACTAGCGGGAGCTACGAGCAGTACTTC. Variable domain in full (rest from reference TRBV7-8 and TRBJ2-7): GAGVSQSPRYKVAKRGQDVALRCDPISGHVSLFWYQQALGQGPEFLTYFQNEAQLDKSGLPSDRFFAERPEGSVSTLKIQRTQQEDSAVYLCASSLRTSGSYEQYFGPGTRLTVT.